The 5 T cell receptor beta chains given below trace back to one sample, sequenced in a study of beta chain features in type 1 diabetes. Findings and limits, study-wide: Shorter TCRB CDR3s, moderately but significantly so, were found in Type 1 diabetes patients in all four CD4+ subsets.

No antigen has been identified for these receptors. Isolated RNA was reverse transcribed in full, so expressed TCRB transcripts were sequenced. The data were produced by immunoSEQ multiplex PCR, yet TCRdb's version contains in-frame clones alone and is incomplete. This table has roughly 700,000 clones, roughly 12% appearing once. The sequenced material came from naive CD4+ T cells from blood. The receptors were sampled from a man younger than 30 with type 1 diabetes.

The chain carries TRBV10-3 and TRBJ2-3; TRBD2 might be the D (6 bases). The V gene's germline CDR1 is ENHRY and CDR2 SYGVKD. This CDR3 is built from 17 residues. The V end was cut by 5 bases, the J end by 2 bases, with 20 bases between. CDR3 region: CAISSPVRDFFTDTQYF. Written as DNA, the CDR3 is TGTGCCATCAGTTCCCCAGTCCGGGACTTCTTCACAGATACGCAGTATTTT.

This clone has only a few counts. The chain has TRBV9 and TRBJ2-7; TRBD1 might be the D (6 bases). The germline gives CDR1 SGDLS, CDR2 YYNGEE. Trimming stripped 1 base from V and 0 bases from J, with 11 bases between. The CDR3 extends over 15 amino acids. CDR3 sequence: CASSVRPDSSYEQYF. The DNA for the CDR3 is TGTGCCAGCAGCGTACGGCCGGACAGCTCCTACGAGCAGTACTTC.

The chain joins TRBV28 to TRBJ1-1; D may be TRBD1 (5 bases). Trimming stripped 6 bases from V and 8 bases from J, with 13 bases between. CDR1 and CDR2 from the germline V gene are MDHEN and SYDVKM. The CDR3 contains 12 residues. The CDR3 loop reads CASRQPGPEAFF. In nucleotides, the CDR3 is TGTGCCAGCAGGCAACCGGGACCCGAAGCTTTCTTT.

The chain uses TRBV6-1 and TRBJ2-3, with 7 bases that match TRBD1. Germline-derived CDR1 and CDR2 are MNHNS and SASEGT. The CDR3 covers 16 residues. V was pared by 3 bases and J by 4 bases, with 10 bases of the junction left unmatched. CDR3 nucleotides: TGTGCCAGCAGTGACACCCCGGGACAGAAGGCAGATACGCAGTATTTT. Amino acid sequence: CASSDTPGQKADTQYF.

The V gene is TRBV5-1, the J gene TRBJ1-5; D gene ambiguous. The V and J ends lost 2 bases and 2 bases respectively, with 11 bases between them. Germline-derived CDR1 and CDR2 are SGHRS and YFSETQ. This CDR3 is built from 15 residues. The CDR3 region is CASSLGLTGNQPQHF. The CDR3 DNA is TGCGCCAGCAGCTTAGGGTTGACGGGCAATCAGCCCCAGCATTTT.